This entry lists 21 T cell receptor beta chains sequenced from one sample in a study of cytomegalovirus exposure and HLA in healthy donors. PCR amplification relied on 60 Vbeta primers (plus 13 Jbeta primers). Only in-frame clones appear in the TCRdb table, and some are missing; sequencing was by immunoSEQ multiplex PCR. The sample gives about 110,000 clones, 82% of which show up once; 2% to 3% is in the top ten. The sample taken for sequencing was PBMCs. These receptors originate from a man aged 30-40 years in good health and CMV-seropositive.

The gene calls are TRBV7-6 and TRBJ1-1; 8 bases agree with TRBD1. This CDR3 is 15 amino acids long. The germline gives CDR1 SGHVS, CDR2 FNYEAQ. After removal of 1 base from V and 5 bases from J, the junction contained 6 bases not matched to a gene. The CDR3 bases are TGTGCCAGCAGCTTAGGAAGACAGGGGTCGACTGAAGCTTTCTTT. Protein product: CASSLGRQGSTEAFF.

The DNA of the CDR3 is TGTGCCTGCCACCTCGGACAGGGCAATCAGCCCCAGCATTTT. It is translated as CACHLGQGNQPQHF. This chain links TRBV30 with TRBJ1-5, with 7 bases matching TRBD1. The CDR3 covers 14 residues. CDR1 is GTSNPN and CDR2 is SVGIG in the germline V gene (reference sequence). The ends lost 6 bases at V and 2 bases at J; junction bases unmatched: 7.

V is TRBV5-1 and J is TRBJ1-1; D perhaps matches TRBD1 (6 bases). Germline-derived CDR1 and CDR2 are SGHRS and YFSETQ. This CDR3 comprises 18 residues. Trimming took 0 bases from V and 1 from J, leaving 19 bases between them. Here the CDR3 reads CASSLVWAAGAENTEAFF. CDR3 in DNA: TGCGCCAGCAGCTTGGTATGGGCAGCAGGGGCCGAGAACACTGAAGCTTTCTTT.

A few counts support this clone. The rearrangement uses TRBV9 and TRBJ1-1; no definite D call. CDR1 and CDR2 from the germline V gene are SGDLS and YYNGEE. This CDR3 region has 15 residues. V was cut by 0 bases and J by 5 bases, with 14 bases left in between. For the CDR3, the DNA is TGTGCCAGCAGCGTAGGCCACGATGTTGAGACTGAAGCTTTCTTT. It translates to CASSVGHDVETEAFF.

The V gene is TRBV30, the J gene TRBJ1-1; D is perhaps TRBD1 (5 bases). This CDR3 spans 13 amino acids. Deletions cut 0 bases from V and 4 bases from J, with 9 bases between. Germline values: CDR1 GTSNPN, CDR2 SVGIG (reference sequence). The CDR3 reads CAWSVKGRTEAFF. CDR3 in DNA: TGTGCCTGGAGTGTAAAGGGGCGCACTGAAGCTTTCTTT.

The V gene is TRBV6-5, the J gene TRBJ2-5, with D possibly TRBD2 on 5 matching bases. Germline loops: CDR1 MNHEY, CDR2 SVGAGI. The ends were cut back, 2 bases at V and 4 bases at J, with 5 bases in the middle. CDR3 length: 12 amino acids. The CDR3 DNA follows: TGTGCCAGCAGTTACGAGGGAGAGACCCAGTACTTC. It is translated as CASSYEGETQYF.

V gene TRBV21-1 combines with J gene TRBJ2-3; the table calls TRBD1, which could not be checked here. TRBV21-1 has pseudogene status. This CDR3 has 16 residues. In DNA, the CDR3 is TGTGCCAGCAGCATTCGACAGGGGGCAATGGCCGATACGCAGTATTTT. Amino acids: CASSIRQGAMADTQYF.

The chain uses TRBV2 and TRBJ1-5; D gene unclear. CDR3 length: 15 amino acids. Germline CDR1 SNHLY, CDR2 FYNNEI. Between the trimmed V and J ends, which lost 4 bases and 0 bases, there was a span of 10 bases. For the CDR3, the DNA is TGTGCCAGCAGTGCTGAAACATATAGCAATCAGCCCCAGCATTTT. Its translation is CASSAETYSNQPQHF.

CDR3 sequence: CASSQPDGSSYEQYF. The CDR3 DNA reads as TGTGCCAGCAGCCAACCCGACGGGAGCTCCTACGAGCAGTACTTC. The chain links TRBV4-2 to TRBJ2-7, with a weak D call TRBD2 (6 bases). The CDR3 spans 15 residues. Germline V lookup: CDR1 LGHNA, CDR2 YNFKEQ. The germline V and J ends were trimmed by 2 bases and 0 bases, with 11 bases remaining between them.

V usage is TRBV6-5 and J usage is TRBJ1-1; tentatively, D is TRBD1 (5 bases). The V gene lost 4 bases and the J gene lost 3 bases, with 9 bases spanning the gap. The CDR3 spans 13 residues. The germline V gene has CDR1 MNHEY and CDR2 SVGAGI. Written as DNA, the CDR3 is TGTGCCAGCAGTTCTCGGGGGGACACTGAAGCTTTCTTT. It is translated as CASSSRGDTEAFF.

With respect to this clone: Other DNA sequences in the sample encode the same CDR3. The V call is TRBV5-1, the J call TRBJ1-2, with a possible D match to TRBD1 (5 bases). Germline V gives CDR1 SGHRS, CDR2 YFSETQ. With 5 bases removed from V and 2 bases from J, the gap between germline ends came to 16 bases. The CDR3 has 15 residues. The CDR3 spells CASRAGSGVNYGYTF. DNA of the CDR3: TGCGCCAGCAGAGCAGGTTCGGGGGTCAACTATGGCTACACCTTC. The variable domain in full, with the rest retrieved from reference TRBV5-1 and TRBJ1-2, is KAGVTQTPRYLIKTRGQQVTLSCSPISGHRSVSWYQQTPGQGLQFLFEYFSETQRNKGNFPGRFSGRQFSNSRSEMNVSTLELGDSALYLCASRAGSGVNYGYTFGSGTRLTVV.

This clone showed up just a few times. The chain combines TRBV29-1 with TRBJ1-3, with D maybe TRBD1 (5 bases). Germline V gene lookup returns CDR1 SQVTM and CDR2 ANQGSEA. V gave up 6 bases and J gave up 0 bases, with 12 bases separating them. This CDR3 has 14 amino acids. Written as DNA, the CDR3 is TGCAGCGTGAGAGACAGTTTCTCTGGAAACACCATATATTTT. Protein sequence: CSVRDSFSGNTIYF.

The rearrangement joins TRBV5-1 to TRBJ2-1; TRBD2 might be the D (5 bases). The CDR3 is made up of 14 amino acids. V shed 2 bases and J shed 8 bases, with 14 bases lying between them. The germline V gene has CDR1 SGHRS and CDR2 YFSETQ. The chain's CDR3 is CASSFRGQADEQFF. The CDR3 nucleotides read TGCGCCAGCAGCTTCCGAGGCCAAGCGGATGAGCAGTTCTTC.

CDR3 residues: CAIRQTRGDHGYTF. CDR3 DNA sequence: TGTGCCATCAGACAGACTAGGGGAGATCATGGCTACACCTTC. The chain uses TRBV10-3 and TRBJ1-2; the D gene is possibly TRBD1 (5 bases). The germline CDR1 and CDR2 sequences are ENHRY and SYGVKD. The CDR3 runs to 14 residues. The V gene lost 6 bases and the J gene lost 6 bases, with 17 bases spanning the gap.

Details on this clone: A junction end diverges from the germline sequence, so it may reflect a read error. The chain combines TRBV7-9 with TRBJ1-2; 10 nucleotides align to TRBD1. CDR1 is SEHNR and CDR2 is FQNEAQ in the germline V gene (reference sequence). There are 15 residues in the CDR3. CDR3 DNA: TGTTCCAGCAGCCAAGGACAGGGGGGGATCTATGGCTACACCTTC. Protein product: CSSSQGQGGIYGYTF.

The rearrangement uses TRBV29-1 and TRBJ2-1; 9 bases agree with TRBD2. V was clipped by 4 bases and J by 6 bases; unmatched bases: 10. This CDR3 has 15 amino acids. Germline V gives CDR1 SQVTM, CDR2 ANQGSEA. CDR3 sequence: CSVGPAGGPINEQFF. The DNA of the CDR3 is TGCAGCGTTGGACCCGCGGGGGGGCCGATCAATGAGCAGTTCTTC.

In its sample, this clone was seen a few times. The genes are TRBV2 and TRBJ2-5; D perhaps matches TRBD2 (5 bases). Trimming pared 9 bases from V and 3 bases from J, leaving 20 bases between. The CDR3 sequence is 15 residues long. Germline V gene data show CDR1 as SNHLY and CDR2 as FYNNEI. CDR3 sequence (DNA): TGTGCCAGTGGTGGGGTCCGAGGGCCAAAAGAGACCCAGTACTTC. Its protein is CASGGVRGPKETQYF.

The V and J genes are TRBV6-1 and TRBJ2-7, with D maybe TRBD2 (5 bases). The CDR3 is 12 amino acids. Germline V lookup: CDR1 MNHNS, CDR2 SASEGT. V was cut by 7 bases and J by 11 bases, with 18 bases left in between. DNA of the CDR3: TGTGCCAGCAAAGCCGGGGTCCAAAAAAAGTACTTC. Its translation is CASKAGVQKKYF.

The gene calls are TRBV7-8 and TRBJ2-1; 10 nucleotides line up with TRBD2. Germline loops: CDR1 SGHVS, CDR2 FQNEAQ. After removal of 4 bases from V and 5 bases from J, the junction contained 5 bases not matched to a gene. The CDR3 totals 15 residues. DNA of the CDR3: TGTGCCAGCAGCTCCGGGCTAGCGGGAGACAATGAGCAGTTCTTC. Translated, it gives CASSSGLAGDNEQFF. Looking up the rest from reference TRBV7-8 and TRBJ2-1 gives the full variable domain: GAGVSQSPRYKVAKRGQDVALRCDPISGHVSLFWYQQALGQGPEFLTYFQNEAQLDKSGLPSDRFFAERPEGSVSTLKIQRTQQEDSAVYLCASSSGLAGDNEQFFGPGTRLTVL.

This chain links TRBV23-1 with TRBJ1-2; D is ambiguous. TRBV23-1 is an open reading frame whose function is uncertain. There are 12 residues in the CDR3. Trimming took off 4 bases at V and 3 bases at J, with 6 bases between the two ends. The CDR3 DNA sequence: TGCGCCAGCAGTCCTCAGTACTATGGCTACACCTTC. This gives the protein CASSPQYYGYTF.

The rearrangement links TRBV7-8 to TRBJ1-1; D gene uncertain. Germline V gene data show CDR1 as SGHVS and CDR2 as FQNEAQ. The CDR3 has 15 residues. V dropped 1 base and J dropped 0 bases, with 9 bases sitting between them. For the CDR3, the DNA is TGTGCCAGCAGCTTAGGTGGGAGCATGAACACTGAAGCTTTCTTT. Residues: CASSLGGSMNTEAFF.